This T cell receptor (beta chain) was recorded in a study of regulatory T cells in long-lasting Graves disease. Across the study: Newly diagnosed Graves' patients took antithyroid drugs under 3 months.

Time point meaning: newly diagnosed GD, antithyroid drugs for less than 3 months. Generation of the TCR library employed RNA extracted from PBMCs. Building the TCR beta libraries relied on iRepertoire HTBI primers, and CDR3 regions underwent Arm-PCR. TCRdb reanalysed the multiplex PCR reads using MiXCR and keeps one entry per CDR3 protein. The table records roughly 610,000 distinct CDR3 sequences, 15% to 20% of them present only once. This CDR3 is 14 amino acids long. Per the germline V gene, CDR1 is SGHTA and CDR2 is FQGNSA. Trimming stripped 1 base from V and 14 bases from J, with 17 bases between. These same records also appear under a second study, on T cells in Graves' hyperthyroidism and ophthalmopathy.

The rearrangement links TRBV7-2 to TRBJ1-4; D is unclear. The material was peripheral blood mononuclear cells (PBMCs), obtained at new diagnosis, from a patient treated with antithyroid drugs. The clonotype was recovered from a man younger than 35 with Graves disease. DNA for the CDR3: TGTGCCAGCAGCTTAGATCCAGGTTTCGAGAAGCTGTTTTTT. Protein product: CASSLDPGFEKLFF. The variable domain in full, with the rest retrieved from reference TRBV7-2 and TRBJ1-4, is GAGVSQSPSNKVTEKGKDVELRCDPISGHTALYWYRQSLGQGLEFLIYFQGNSAPDKSGLPSDRFSAERTGGSVSTLTIQRTQQEDSAVYLCASSLDPGFEKLFFGSGTQLSVL.